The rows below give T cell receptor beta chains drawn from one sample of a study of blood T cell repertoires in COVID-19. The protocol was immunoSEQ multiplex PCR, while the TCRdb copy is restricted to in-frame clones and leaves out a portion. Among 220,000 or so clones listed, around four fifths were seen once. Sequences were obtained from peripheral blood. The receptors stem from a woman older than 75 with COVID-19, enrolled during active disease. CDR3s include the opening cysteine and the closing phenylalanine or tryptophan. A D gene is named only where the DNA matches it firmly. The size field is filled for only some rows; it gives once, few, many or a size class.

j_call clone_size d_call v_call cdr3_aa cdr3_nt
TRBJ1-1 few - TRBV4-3 CASSQDSPLSYPTPNTEAFF TGCGCCAGCAGCCAAGATTCCCCATTATCCTACCCGACACCGAACACTGAAGCTTTCTTT
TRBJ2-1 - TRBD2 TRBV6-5 CASRSGGSSYNEQFF TGTGCCAGCAGATCGGGGGGTTCTTCTTACAATGAGCAGTTCTTC
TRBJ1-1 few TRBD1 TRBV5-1 CASSYDRGVEAFF TGCGCCAGCAGCTACGACAGGGGGGTTGAAGCTTTCTTT
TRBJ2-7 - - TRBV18 CASSSIRSSYEQYF TGTGCCAGCTCCTCTATTAGGAGCTCCTACGAGCAGTACTTC
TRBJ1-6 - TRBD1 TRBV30 CAWSPITGVDSPLHF TGTGCCTGGAGTCCAATAACAGGGGTCGATTCACCCCTCCACTTT
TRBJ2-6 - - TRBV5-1 CASSPRRQGSGANVLTF TGCGCCAGCAGCCCGAGGCGGCAGGGGTCTGGGGCCAACGTCCTGACTTTC
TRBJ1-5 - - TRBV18 CASSPYTGSNQPQHF TGTGCCAGCTCACCATACACAGGGAGCAATCAGCCCCAGCATTTT
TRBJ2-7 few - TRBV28 CASRQGGGSYEQYF TGTGCCAGCAGACAGGGAGGGGGCTCCTACGAGCAGTACTTC
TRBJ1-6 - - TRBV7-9 CASSLQNSPLHF TGTGCCAGCAGCTTACAGAATTCACCCCTCCACTTT
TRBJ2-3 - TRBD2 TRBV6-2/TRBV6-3 CASSPLPGRGGTDTQYF TGTGCCAGCAGTCCCCTGCCGGGTCGGGGGGGCACAGATACGCAGTATTTT
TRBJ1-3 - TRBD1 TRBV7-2 CASSLGGQGANTIYF TGTGCCAGCAGCCTAGGTGGACAGGGGGCAAACACCATATATTTT
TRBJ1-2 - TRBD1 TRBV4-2 CASSQEVRYKGANYGYTF TGTGCCAGCAGCCAAGAGGTGCGCTATAAGGGGGCGAACTATGGCTACACCTTC
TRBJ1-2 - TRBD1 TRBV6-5 CASSLDREFYTF TGTGCCAGCAGTCTCGACAGGGAATTCTACACCTTC
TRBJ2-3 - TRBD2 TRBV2 CASLAGGVTDTQYF TGTGCCAGCCTCGCGGGGGGTGTCACAGATACGCAGTATTTT
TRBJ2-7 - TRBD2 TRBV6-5 CASSYTSGTYEQYF TGTGCCAGCAGTTACACTAGCGGGACCTACGAGCAGTACTTC
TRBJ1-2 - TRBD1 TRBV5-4 CASIPRQGVKGYTF TGTGCCAGCATCCCCAGACAGGGAGTCAAAGGCTACACCTTC
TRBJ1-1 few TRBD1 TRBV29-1 CSVEQGGMIEAFF TGCAGCGTTGAGCAGGGGGGCATGATTGAAGCTTTCTTT
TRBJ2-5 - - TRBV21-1 CASSKYVPGLAGGRETQYF TGTGCCAGCAGCAAATATGTCCCGGGACTAGCGGGAGGGCGGGAGACCCAGTACTTC
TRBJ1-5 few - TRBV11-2 CASSLGQAGRGPQHF TGTGCCAGCAGCTTAGGGCAGGCTGGGAGAGGGCCCCAGCATTTT
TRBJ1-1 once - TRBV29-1 CSVARGTEAFF TGCAGCGTTGCTAGGGGCACTGAAGCTTTCTTT
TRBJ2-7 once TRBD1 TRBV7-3 CASSPDRVPSYEQYF TGTGCCAGCAGCCCGGACAGGGTCCCCTCCTACGAGCAGTACTTC
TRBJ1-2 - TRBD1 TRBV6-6 CASSRAQQGTLNYGYTF TGTGCCAGCAGTCGAGCCCAACAGGGGACTTTAAACTATGGCTACACCTTC